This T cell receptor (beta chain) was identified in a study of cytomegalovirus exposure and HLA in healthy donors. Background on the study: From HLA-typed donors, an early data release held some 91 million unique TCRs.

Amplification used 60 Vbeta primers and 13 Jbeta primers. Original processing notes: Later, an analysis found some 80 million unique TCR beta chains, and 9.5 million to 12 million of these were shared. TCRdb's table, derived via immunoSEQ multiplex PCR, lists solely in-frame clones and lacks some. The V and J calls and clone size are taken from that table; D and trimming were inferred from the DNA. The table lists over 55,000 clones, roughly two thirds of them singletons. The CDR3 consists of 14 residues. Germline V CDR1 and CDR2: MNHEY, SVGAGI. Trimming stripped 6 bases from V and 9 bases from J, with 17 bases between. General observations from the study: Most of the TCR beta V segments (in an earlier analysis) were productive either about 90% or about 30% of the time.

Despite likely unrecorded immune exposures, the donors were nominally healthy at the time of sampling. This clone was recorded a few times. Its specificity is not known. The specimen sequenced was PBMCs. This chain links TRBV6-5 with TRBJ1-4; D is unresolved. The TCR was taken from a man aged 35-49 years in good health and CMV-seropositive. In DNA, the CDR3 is TGTGCCAGCAGCAAAAGGACGGACTCGAAAAAACTGTTTTTT. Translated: CASSKRTDSKKLFF.